What follows are 27 T cell receptor beta chains derived from one specimen sequenced in a study of cytomegalovirus exposure and HLA in healthy donors. The PCR used 60 Vbeta and 13 Jbeta primers. Only in-frame clones appear in the TCRdb table, and some are missing; sequencing was by immunoSEQ multiplex PCR. The data hold some 150,000 clones, with around four fifths observed a single time. The sequencing input was PBMCs. The receptors were sampled from a man in his forties or fifties in good health and CMV-seropositive.

This sequence joins TRBV10-3 and TRBJ2-5, with a weak D call TRBD2 (7 bases). Germline CDR1 reads ENHRY; CDR2 reads SYGVKD. V lost 11 bases and J lost 2, with 18 bases in between. This CDR3 has 14 residues. Here the CDR3 reads CAPRGAWGQETQYF. The CDR3 region has the DNA TGTGCCCCCCGGGGGGCCTGGGGACAAGAGACCCAGTACTTC.

J is TRBJ2-1 and V is TRBV10-3, with 11 bases fitting TRBD2. This CDR3 contains 15 residues. The germline V gene has CDR1 ENHRY and CDR2 SYGVKD. The V segment lost 6 bases and the J segment 2 bases; nucleotides outside the gene matches: 3. CDR3 DNA sequence: TGTGCCATCAGCCGACTAGCGGGAACCTACAATGAGCAGTTCTTC. Translating it yields CAISRLAGTYNEQFF.

The chain couples TRBV7-8 to TRBJ1-2, with a weak D call TRBD1 (6 bases). The CDR3 loop spans 15 amino acids. Germline V gene lookup returns CDR1 SGHVS and CDR2 FQNEAQ. V was clipped by 5 bases and J by 7 bases, with 20 bases between them. The chain's CDR3 is CASSPRSGGPVGYTF. CDR3 nucleotides: TGTGCCAGCAGCCCTCGTTCGGGGGGGCCGGTTGGCTACACCTTC.

The CDR3 DNA is TGTGCCAGCAGCTTGCAGTCTAGCACAGATACGCAGTATTTT. It is translated as CASSLQSSTDTQYF. J is TRBJ2-3 and V is TRBV7-9; D remains ambiguous. This CDR3 has 14 amino acids. Germline V gene sequence: CDR1 SEHNR, CDR2 FQNEAQ (reference sequence). The V end was cut by 3 bases, the J end by 0 bases, with 7 bases between.

This clone was seen only once. The genes are TRBV7-2 and TRBJ2-7; TRBD1 aligns across 7 bases. Germline V gene lookup returns CDR1 SGHTA and CDR2 FQGNSA. Losses at the gene ends were 5 bases for V and 2 bases for J; bases not matched to a gene: 6. The CDR3 has 14 residues. CDR3 sequence: CASSQTTGAYEQYF. The CDR3 bases are TGTGCCAGCAGCCAAACCACAGGGGCCTACGAGCAGTACTTC.

The chain couples TRBV11-2 to TRBJ2-3; 8 bases are a match to TRBD2. Germline trimming cut 6 bases from V and 0 bases from J; bases unmatched to any gene: 8. The CDR3 is 16 residues long. Germline CDR1 SGHAT, CDR2 FQNNGV. CDR3 protein: CASSAWASGSTDTQYF. In DNA, the CDR3 is TGTGCCAGCAGTGCTTGGGCTAGCGGGAGCACAGATACGCAGTATTTT.

The chain couples TRBV28 to TRBJ2-7; 9 bases line up with TRBD1. Germline V CDR1 and CDR2: MDHEN, SYDVKM. The CDR3 spans 15 residues. V dropped 6 bases and J dropped 4; count of bases not matched to a gene: 10. CDR3 amino acids: CASSSGGTGQYEQYF. Written as DNA, the CDR3 is TGTGCCAGCAGCTCAGGGGGGACAGGGCAGTACGAGCAGTACTTC. Combining the CDR3 with reference TRBV28 and TRBJ2-7 gives the whole variable domain DVKVTQSSRYLVKRTGEKVFLECVQDMDHENMFWYRQDPGLGLRLIYFSYDVKMKEKGDIPEGYSVSREKKERFSLILESASTNQTSMYLCASSSGGTGQYEQYFGPGTRLTVT.

The sample holds a few counts of this clone. V and J are TRBV6-5 and TRBJ2-3, with 9 bases identical to TRBD2. CDR1 is MNHEY, CDR2 SVGAGI, per germline. The CDR3 has 15 amino acids. V shed 2 bases, J shed 4 bases, and the junction held 4 bases outside the gene matches. This CDR3 is CASSYRRGGPDTQYF. DNA of the CDR3: TGTGCCAGCAGTTACAGGCGGGGGGGCCCAGATACGCAGTATTTT.

This clone was picked up one time. V usage is TRBV27 and J usage is TRBJ1-1; D perhaps matches TRBD1 (5 bases). The CDR3 loop spans 15 amino acids. The V and J ends lost 6 bases and 4 bases respectively, with 18 bases between them. Germline V gene data show CDR1 as MNHEY and CDR2 as SMNVEV (reference sequence). CDR3: CASRTPQGFGTEAFF. CDR3 sequence (DNA): TGTGCCAGCAGGACCCCGCAGGGATTCGGCACTGAAGCTTTCTTT.

The gene calls are TRBV7-3 and TRBJ1-2; 12 bases are a match to TRBD1. The germline V gene encodes CDR1 SGHTA and CDR2 FQGTGA. CDR3 size: 14 residues. The V and J ends lost 5 bases and 8 bases, in that order; junction bases with no gene match: 6. The CDR3 DNA is TGTGCCAGCAGCCCGGGACAGGGGGCGGAGGGCTACACCTTC. This gives the protein CASSPGQGAEGYTF.

This chain uses TRBV28 with TRBJ2-7; D remains ambiguous. The CDR3 sequence is 13 residues long. The germline V and J ends were trimmed by 8 bases and 0 bases, with 11 bases remaining between them. Germline lookup yields CDR1 MDHEN and CDR2 SYDVKM. As DNA, the CDR3 is TGTGCCAGCGCAGGCGATAGCTCCTACGAGCAGTACTTC. Protein: CASAGDSSYEQYF.

The chain has TRBV30 and TRBJ1-6, with 9 nucleotides matching TRBD1. Germline V gives CDR1 GTSNPN, CDR2 SVGIG (reference sequence). The CDR3 is 16 residues long. V lost 0 bases to trimming and J lost 6 bases; unmatched junction nucleotides: 6. CDR3 in amino acids: CAWSVMGTGLNSPLHF. CDR3 coding DNA: TGTGCCTGGAGTGTAATGGGGACAGGGCTTAATTCACCCCTCCACTTT. The variable domain in full, completed from reference TRBV30 and TRBJ1-6, reads SQTIHQWPATLVQPVGSPLSLECTVEGTSNPNLYWYRQAAGRGLQLLFYSVGIGQISSEVPQNLSASRPQDRQFILSSKKLLLSDSGFYLCAWSVMGTGLNSPLHFGNGTRLTVT.

This rearrangement joins TRBV2 to TRBJ2-4; 7 nucleotides align to TRBD1. The CDR3 is 14 amino acids. Trimming took 4 bases from V and 3 from J; bases not matched to a gene: 3. Germline CDR1 is SNHLY and CDR2 is FYNNEI. CDR3 protein: CASSAGQDKNIQYF. The DNA for the CDR3 is TGTGCCAGCAGTGCAGGACAGGACAAAAACATTCAGTACTTC.

The V call is TRBV18, the J call TRBJ2-7, with D maybe TRBD2 (5 bases). This CDR3 comprises 15 residues. CDR1 and CDR2 from the germline V gene are KGHSH and LQKENI. Deletions cut 3 bases from V and 4 bases from J, with 16 bases between. The CDR3 reads CASSPFREGAYEQYF. The CDR3 DNA sequence: TGTGCCAGCTCACCGTTCCGAGAGGGCGCGTACGAGCAGTACTTC.

The chain combines TRBV7-2 with TRBJ2-5; possible D gene TRBD1, 6 bases. V shed 5 bases and J shed 4 bases, with 17 bases lying between them. This CDR3 spans 15 amino acids. Germline CDR1 SGHTA, CDR2 FQGNSA. The CDR3 DNA is TGTGCCAGCAGCCTAGTGGGGGCTGGTCTAGAGACCCAGTACTTC. Translated, it gives CASSLVGAGLETQYF.

This clone was counted between two and nine times. The chain couples TRBV5-6 to TRBJ2-1; D is perhaps TRBD1 (6 bases). V was cut by 4 bases and J by 0 bases, with 14 bases left in between. From germline, CDR1 is SGHDT and CDR2 YYEEEE. The CDR3 contains 16 residues. CDR3 residues: CASSLWVGGSYNEQFF. The DNA for the CDR3 is TGTGCCAGCAGCCTGTGGGTAGGGGGCTCCTACAATGAGCAGTTCTTC.

The V gene is TRBV4-3, the J gene TRBJ2-7; possibly TRBD1 for D (6 bases). Trimming shortened V by 1 base and J by 6 bases, and 16 bases separated the two germline ends. This CDR3 region has 15 residues. Germline V gene data show CDR1 as LGHNA and CDR2 as YSLEER. The DNA of the CDR3 is TGCGCCAGCAGCCAAGTCGGACAGCCGGTGCTCGAGCAGTACTTC. Encoded protein: CASSQVGQPVLEQYF.

This rearrangement joins TRBV28 to TRBJ1-5; 8 positions match TRBD1. The V segment lost 11 bases and the J segment 7 bases; nucleotides outside the gene matches: 7. CDR1 and CDR2 from the germline V gene are MDHEN and SYDVKM. The CDR3 runs to 12 residues. The CDR3 reads CAGRTGNQPQHF. CDR3 bases: TGTGCCGGGAGGACAGGGAACCAGCCCCAGCATTTT.

The chain carries TRBV19 and TRBJ1-1, with 9 bases fitting TRBD1. Germline lookup yields CDR1 LNHDA and CDR2 SQIVND (reference sequence). J was trimmed by 5 bases and V by 5 bases; bases with no gene match: 6. The CDR3 length is 14 residues. Written as DNA, the CDR3 is TGTGCCAGTAGTCCACAGGGGGCTAGGACTGAAGCTTTCTTT. This sequence encodes CASSPQGARTEAFF.

The genes are TRBV4-2 and TRBJ1-2, with D maybe TRBD1 (5 bases). The germline V gene encodes CDR1 LGHNA and CDR2 YNFKEQ. Between the trimmed V and J ends, which lost 1 base and 7 bases, there was a span of 19 bases. The CDR3 consists of 16 residues. In DNA form, the CDR3 reads TGTGCCAGCAGCCAAGGAGGGAGGGGAGGTTATGTTGGCTACACCTTC. This encodes CASSQGGRGGYVGYTF.

The CDR3 DNA reads TGTGCCAGCAGCTTGGGGGCAGGCACTGAAGCTTTCTTT. Protein: CASSLGAGTEAFF. V usage is TRBV5-6 and J usage is TRBJ1-1, with unresolved D. V was cut by 0 bases and J by 4 bases, with 7 bases left in between. The CDR3 covers 13 residues. Germline loops: CDR1 SGHDT, CDR2 YYEEEE.

V gene TRBV15 combines with J gene TRBJ1-2, with D unclear. Germline V lookup: CDR1 LNHNV, CDR2 YYDKDF (reference sequence). V was shortened by 0 bases and J by 13 bases, with 12 bases between the two germline ends. This CDR3 has 12 residues. This CDR3 reads CATSRDSGFCTF. The CDR3, as DNA: TGTGCCACCAGCAGAGATTCGGGGTTTTGCACCTTC.

The chain has TRBV30 and TRBJ1-2; the match to TRBD1 covers 11 bases. This CDR3 is 13 amino acids long. V gave up 7 bases and J gave up 7 bases; unmatched junction bases: 8. Germline loops: CDR1 GTSNPN, CDR2 SVGIG (reference sequence). The CDR3 region has the DNA TGTGCCTACACACCTGGGACAGGGGGTGGCTACACCTTC. Encoded protein: CAYTPGTGGGYTF.

This clone has just a few counts. The chain employs TRBV9 and TRBJ2-2; maybe TRBD2 (5 bases). V shed 0 bases and J shed 0 bases, with 15 bases lying between them. CDR1 is SGDLS and CDR2 is YYNGEE in the germline V gene. This CDR3 spans 18 amino acids. The DNA of the CDR3 is TGTGCCAGCAGCGTAGGACTCTCGCGGGCTACGAACACCGGGGAGCTGTTTTTT. It specifies CASSVGLSRATNTGELFF.

The chain joins TRBV10-3 to TRBJ2-7; TRBD2 matches 8 bases. Germline V gene sequence: CDR1 ENHRY, CDR2 SYGVKD. V trimming: 8 bases; J trimming: 7 bases; junction bases outside the gene matches: 10. The CDR3 loop spans 13 amino acids. The CDR3 sequence is CAIRRGGNREQYF. The CDR3 DNA follows: TGTGCCATCCGGCGCGGGGGGAATCGGGAGCAGTACTTC.

The rearrangement links TRBV21-1 to TRBJ1-1. TRBV21-1 is assigned pseudogene status. CDR3 length equals 14 residues. The CDR3 loop reads CASSSRTGDTEAFF. As DNA, the CDR3 is TGTGCCAGCAGCAGCCGGACTGGGGACACTGAAGCTTTCTTT.

This rearrangement joins TRBV30 to TRBJ2-7, with D tentatively TRBD1 (8 bases). This CDR3 is built from 14 residues. CDR1 GTSNPN and CDR2 SVGIG come from the germline V gene (reference sequence). V shed 0 bases and J shed 5 bases, with 14 bases lying between them. This CDR3 is CAWSVTGGVHEQYF. CDR3 nucleotide sequence: TGTGCCTGGAGTGTAACAGGGGGGGTCCACGAGCAGTACTTC.